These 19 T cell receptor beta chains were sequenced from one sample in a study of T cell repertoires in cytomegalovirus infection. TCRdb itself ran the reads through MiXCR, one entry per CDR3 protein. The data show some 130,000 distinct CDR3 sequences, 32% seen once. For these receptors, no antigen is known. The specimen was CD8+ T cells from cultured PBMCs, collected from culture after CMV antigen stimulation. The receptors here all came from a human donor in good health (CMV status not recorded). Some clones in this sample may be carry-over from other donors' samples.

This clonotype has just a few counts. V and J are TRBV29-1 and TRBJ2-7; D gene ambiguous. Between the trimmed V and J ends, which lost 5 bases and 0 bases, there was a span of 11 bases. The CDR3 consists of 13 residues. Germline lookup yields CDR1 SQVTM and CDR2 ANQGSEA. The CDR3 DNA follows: TGCAGCGTTCTATCCAGCCTCTCCTACGAGCAGTACTTC. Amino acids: CSVLSSLSYEQYF.

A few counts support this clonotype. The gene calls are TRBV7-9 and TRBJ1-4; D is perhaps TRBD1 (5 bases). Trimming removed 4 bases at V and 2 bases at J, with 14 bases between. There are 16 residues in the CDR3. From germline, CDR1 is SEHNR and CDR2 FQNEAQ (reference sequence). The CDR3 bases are TGTGCCAGCAGCTCCCAGGGCGGATGGACTAATGAAAAACTGTTTTTT. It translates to CASSSQGGWTNEKLFF.

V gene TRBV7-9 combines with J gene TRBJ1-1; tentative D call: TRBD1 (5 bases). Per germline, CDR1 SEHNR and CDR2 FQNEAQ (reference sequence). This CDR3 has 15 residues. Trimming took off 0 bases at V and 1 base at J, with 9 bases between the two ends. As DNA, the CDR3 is TGTGCCAGCAGCTTAGCCTTGGGGGGGAACACTGAAGCTTTCTTT. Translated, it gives CASSLALGGNTEAFF.

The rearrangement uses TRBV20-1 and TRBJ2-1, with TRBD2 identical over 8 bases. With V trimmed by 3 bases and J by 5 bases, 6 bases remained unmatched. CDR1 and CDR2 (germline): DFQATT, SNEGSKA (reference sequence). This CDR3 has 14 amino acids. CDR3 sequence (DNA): TGCAGTGCTAGTACCCGGGGGGGCCACAATGAGCAGTTCTTC. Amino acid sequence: CSASTRGGHNEQFF.

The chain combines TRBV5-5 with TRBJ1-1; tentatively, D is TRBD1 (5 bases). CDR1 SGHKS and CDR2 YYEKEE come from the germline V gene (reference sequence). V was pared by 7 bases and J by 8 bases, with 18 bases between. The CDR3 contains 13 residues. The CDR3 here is CASGDVNPGEAFF. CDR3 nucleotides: TGTGCCAGCGGGGACGTCAATCCAGGGGAAGCTTTCTTT.

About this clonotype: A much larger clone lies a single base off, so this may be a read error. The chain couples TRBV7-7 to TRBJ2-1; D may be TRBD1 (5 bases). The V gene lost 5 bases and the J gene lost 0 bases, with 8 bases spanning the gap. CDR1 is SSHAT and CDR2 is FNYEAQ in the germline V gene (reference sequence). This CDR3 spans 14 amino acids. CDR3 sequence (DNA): TGTGCCAGCAGCCCGGACATCTCCTACAATGAGCAGTTCTTC. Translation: CASSPDISYNEQFF.

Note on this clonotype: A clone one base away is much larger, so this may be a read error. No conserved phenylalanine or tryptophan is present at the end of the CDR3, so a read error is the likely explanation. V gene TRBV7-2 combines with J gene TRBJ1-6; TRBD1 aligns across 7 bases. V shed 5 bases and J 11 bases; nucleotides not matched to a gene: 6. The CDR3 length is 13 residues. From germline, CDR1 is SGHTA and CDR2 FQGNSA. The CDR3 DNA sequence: TGTGCCAGCAGCCAAACAGGGGCCCCACCCCTCCACCTT. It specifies CASSQTGAPPLHL.

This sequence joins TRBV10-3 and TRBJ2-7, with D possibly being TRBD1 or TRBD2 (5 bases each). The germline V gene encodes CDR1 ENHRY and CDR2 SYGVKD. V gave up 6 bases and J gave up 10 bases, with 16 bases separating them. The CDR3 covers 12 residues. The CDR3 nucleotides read TGTGCCATCAGCCAAGAGGGGTATCCCCAGTACTTC. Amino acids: CAISQEGYPQYF.

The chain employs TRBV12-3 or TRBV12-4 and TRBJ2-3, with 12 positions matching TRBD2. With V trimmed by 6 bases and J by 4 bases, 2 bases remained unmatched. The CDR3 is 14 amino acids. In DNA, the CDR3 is TGTGCCAGCAGGACTAGCGGGGGTGCAGATACGCAGTATTTT. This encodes CASRTSGGADTQYF.

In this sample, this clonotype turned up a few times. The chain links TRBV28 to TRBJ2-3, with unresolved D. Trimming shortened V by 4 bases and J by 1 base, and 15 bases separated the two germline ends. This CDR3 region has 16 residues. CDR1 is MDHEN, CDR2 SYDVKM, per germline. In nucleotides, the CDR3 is TGTGCCAGCAGTTCCTGGCGTAAAGGTGGCACAGATACGCAGTATTTT. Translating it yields CASSSWRKGGTDTQYF.

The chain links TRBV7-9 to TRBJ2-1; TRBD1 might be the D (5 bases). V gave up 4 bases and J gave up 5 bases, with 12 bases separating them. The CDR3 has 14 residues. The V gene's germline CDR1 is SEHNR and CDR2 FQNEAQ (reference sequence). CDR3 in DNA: TGTGCCAGCAGCTCCCCAAACAGGCACAATGAGCAGTTCTTC. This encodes CASSSPNRHNEQFF.

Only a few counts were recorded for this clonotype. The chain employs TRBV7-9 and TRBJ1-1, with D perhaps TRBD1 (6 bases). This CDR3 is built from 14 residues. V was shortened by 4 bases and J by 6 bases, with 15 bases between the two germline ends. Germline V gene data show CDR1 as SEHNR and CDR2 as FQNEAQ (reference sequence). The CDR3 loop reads CASSWDRGGAEAFF. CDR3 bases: TGTGCCAGCAGCTGGGATAGGGGGGGCGCTGAAGCTTTCTTT.

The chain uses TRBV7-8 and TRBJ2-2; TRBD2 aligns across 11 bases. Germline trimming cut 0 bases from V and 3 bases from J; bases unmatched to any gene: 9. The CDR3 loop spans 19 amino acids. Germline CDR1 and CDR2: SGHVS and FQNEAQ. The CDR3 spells CASSLAQIPGLADTGELFF. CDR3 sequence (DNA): TGTGCCAGCAGCTTAGCTCAAATACCGGGACTAGCGGACACCGGGGAGCTGTTTTTT.

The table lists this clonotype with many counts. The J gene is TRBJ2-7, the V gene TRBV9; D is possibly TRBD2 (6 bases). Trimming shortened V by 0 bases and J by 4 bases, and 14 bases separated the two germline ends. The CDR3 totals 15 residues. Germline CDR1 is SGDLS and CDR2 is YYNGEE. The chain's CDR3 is CASSVGRAAGYEQYF. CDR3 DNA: TGTGCCAGCAGCGTAGGGAGGGCCGCTGGGTACGAGCAGTACTTC.

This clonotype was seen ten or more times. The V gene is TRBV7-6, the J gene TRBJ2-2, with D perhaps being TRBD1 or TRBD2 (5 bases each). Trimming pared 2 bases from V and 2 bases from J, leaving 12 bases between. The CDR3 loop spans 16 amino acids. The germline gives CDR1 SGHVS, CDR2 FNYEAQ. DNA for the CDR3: TGTGCCAGCAGCTTATTCCGGGGCGAAAACACCGGGGAGCTGTTTTTT. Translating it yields CASSLFRGENTGELFF.

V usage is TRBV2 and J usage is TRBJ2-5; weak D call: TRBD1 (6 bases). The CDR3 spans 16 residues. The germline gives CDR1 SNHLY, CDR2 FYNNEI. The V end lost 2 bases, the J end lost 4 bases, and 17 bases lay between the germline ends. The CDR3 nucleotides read TGTGCCAGCAGTGAAAGGTGGGGGACAACGGGAGAGACCCAGTACTTC. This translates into CASSERWGTTGETQYF.

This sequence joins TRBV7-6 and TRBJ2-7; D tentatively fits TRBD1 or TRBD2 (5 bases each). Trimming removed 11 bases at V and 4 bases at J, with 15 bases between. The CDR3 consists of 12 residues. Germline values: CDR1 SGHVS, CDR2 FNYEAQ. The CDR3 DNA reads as TGTGCCGGGAGAACAGACAGTTACGAGCAGTACTTC. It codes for CAGRTDSYEQYF. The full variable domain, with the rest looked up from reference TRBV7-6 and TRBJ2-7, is GAGVSQSPRYKVTKRGQDVALRCDPISGHVSLYWYRQALGQGPEFLTYFNYEAQQDKSGLPNDRFSAERPEGSISTLTIQRTEQRDSAMYRCAGRTDSYEQYFGPGTRLTVT.

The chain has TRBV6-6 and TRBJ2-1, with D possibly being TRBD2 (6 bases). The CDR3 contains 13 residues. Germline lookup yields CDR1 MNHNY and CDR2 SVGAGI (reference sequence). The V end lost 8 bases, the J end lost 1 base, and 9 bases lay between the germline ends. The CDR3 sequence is CASLTSSYNEQFF. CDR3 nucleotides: TGTGCCAGCCTGACTAGTTCCTACAATGAGCAGTTCTTC.

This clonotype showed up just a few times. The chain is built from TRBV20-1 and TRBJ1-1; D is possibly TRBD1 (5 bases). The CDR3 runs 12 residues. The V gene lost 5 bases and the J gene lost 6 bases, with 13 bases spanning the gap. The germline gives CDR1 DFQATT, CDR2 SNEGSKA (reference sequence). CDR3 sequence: CSAQKGLPEAFF. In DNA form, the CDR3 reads TGCAGTGCTCAGAAGGGGCTTCCTGAAGCTTTCTTT.